The 26 T cell receptor beta chains below were found in one sample sequenced in a study of post-analysis software for immune sequencing data. Study-wide findings and caveats: Patients had higher frequencies than controls of five TRBV segments, including TRBV5-6, TRBV5-1 and TRBV20-1.

Which antigens these TCRs recognize remains unknown. The TCR beta cDNA libraries contained unique molecular identifiers. TCRdb passed the PCR reads through MiXCR, listing each CDR3 protein once. Altogether about 460,000 distinct CDR3 sequences are present, under 55% being singletons, with the ten largest covering about 12%. Sequencing input: blood. The receptors come from a girl between 5 and 17 years old with multiple sclerosis.

The chain uses TRBV2 and TRBJ2-3; 12 nucleotides match TRBD2. The CDR3 has 15 amino acids. Germline-derived CDR1 and CDR2 are SNHLY and FYNNEI. After removal of 2 bases from V and 6 bases from J, the junction contained 3 bases not matched to a gene. The CDR3 spells CASSELAGGHDTQYF. The CDR3 DNA sequence: TGTGCCAGCAGTGAACTAGCGGGAGGGCACGATACGCAGTATTTT.

This clonotype has a handful of counts. The rearrangement joins TRBV7-8 to TRBJ2-1; no reliable D call. This CDR3 spans 15 amino acids. V dropped 3 bases and J dropped 8 bases, with 17 bases sitting between them. The V gene's germline CDR1 is SGHVS and CDR2 FQNEAQ. The CDR3: CASSFPDGWVDEQFF. Written as DNA, the CDR3 is TGTGCCAGCAGCTTTCCGGACGGGTGGGTCGATGAGCAGTTCTTC.

This clonotype was observed a few times. A read error is possible here, since a much larger clone lies one base away. The chain recombines TRBV11-2 with TRBJ2-3; D remains unclear. Germline V gene lookup returns CDR1 SGHAT and CDR2 FQNNGV. V dropped 1 base and J dropped 5 bases, with 4 bases sitting between them. The CDR3 is 12 residues long. The CDR3 nucleotides are TGTGCCAGCAGCTTAGTAATAGATACGCAGTATTTT. Translating gives CASSLVIDTQYF.

This chain joins TRBV28 and TRBJ1-2, with D possibly matching TRBD1 (5 bases). The V end lost 6 bases, the J end lost 2 bases, and 13 bases lay between the germline ends. The CDR3 spans 14 residues. The germline V gene has CDR1 MDHEN and CDR2 SYDVKM. CDR3 in amino acids: CASRFKGMNYGYTF. In DNA, the CDR3 is TGTGCCAGCAGGTTTAAGGGGATGAACTATGGCTACACCTTC.

V gene TRBV3-1 combines with J gene TRBJ2-7, with 9 positions matching TRBD1. V dropped 1 base and J dropped 2; count of bases not matched to a gene: 9. CDR3 length equals 17 residues. The germline gives CDR1 LGHDT, CDR2 YNNKEL (reference sequence). The CDR3 DNA is TGTGCCAGCAGCCAAGCTCTCCCCGGGACAGGGACCTACGAGCAGTACTTC. It specifies CASSQALPGTGTYEQYF.

The chain joins TRBV15 to TRBJ1-2, with TRBD1 matching over 8 bases. From germline, CDR1 is LNHNV and CDR2 YYDKDF (reference sequence). With V trimmed by 5 bases and J by 0 bases, 2 bases remained unmatched. This CDR3 contains 14 residues. The CDR3 nucleotides read TGTGCCACCAGCTTGGACAGGGCTAACTATGGCTACACCTTC. Translating gives CATSLDRANYGYTF.

Only a few counts were recorded for this clonotype. J is TRBJ2-5 and V is TRBV7-9, with D unclear. This CDR3 is built from 11 residues. Trimming pared 8 bases from V and 1 base from J, leaving 5 bases between. Germline CDR1 reads SEHNR; CDR2 reads FQNEAQ (reference sequence). The CDR3 loop is CASEVQETQYF. CDR3 coding DNA: TGTGCCAGCGAAGTCCAAGAGACCCAGTACTTC.

With regard to this clonotype: The junction differs from germline at one of its ends, possibly a read error. Here the CDR3 DNA reads TGTGCCTGCAGTTACAAGGAGTTTTACGAGCAGTACTTC. The encoded protein is CACSYKEFYEQYF. The chain carries TRBV6-5 and TRBJ2-7; D call uncertain. The CDR3 totals 13 residues. CDR1 MNHEY and CDR2 SVGAGI come from the germline V gene.

The sample holds a few counts of this clonotype. The chain employs TRBV4-1 and TRBJ2-1, with TRBD2 identical over 7 bases. The germline CDR1 and CDR2 sequences are MGHRA and YSYEKL. This CDR3 region has 16 residues. J gave up 0 bases and V 0 bases, and 2 bases lay outside the gene matches. As DNA, the CDR3 is TGCGCCAGCAGCCAAGAGGGCGGGAGCTCCTACAATGAGCAGTTCTTC. It encodes CASSQEGGSSYNEQFF.

The chain has TRBV4-1 and TRBJ1-2, with unresolved D. The germline V gene has CDR1 MGHRA and CDR2 YSYEKL. Trimming removed 0 bases at V and 1 base at J, with 15 bases between. This CDR3 region has 17 residues. The CDR3 DNA sequence: TGCGCCAGCAGCCAAGATCGAGGCCAGGTGATTAACTATGGCTACACCTTC. This translates into CASSQDRGQVINYGYTF.

The rearrangement joins TRBV12-3 or TRBV12-4 to TRBJ2-7; the match to TRBD1 covers 7 bases. Trimming cost V 8 bases and J 10 bases; bases outside gene matches: 8. CDR3 size: 11 residues. The CDR3 sequence: CASGLQGDQYF. The CDR3 DNA sequence: TGTGCCAGCGGCCTTCAGGGGGACCAGTACTTC.

The table lists this clonotype with a count of one. The rearrangement uses TRBV7-2 and TRBJ2-7; D gene ambiguous. The germline V gene encodes CDR1 SGHTA and CDR2 FQGNSA. Trimming cost V 0 bases and J 3 bases, with 9 bases left between them. The CDR3 is made up of 14 amino acids. The CDR3 loop reads CASSLAVDNYEQYF. CDR3 nucleotides: TGTGCCAGCAGCTTAGCGGTAGACAACTACGAGCAGTACTTC.

This clonotype was observed many times. J is TRBJ1-2 and V is TRBV3-1; 10 nucleotides align to TRBD1. The length of the CDR3 is 15 residues. V lost 4 bases to trimming and J lost 2 bases; unmatched junction nucleotides: 4. Germline-derived CDR1 and CDR2 are LGHDT and YNNKEL (reference sequence). This CDR3 is CASSPTTGGNYGYTF. The CDR3, as DNA: TGTGCCAGCAGCCCTACGACAGGGGGCAACTATGGCTACACCTTC.

The gene calls are TRBV20-1 and TRBJ2-1; 16 nucleotides line up with TRBD2. V shed 5 bases and J 0 bases; nucleotides not matched to a gene: 7. CDR1 and CDR2 (germline): DFQATT, SNEGSKA (reference sequence). The CDR3 length is 18 residues. The chain's CDR3 is CSASSGTSGRGSYNEQFF. The CDR3 nucleotides read TGCAGTGCTTCCTCCGGGACTAGCGGGAGGGGCTCCTACAATGAGCAGTTCTTC.

The rearrangement uses TRBV3-1 and TRBJ2-1; no reliable D call. CDR3 length: 14 amino acids. V was clipped by 8 bases and J by 7 bases, with 18 bases between them. CDR1 is LGHDT, CDR2 YNNKEL, per germline (reference sequence). CDR3 nucleotides: TGTGCCAGCTCTGTTTCGGTGTCATGGAATGAGCAGTTCTTC. Protein product: CASSVSVSWNEQFF.

J is TRBJ2-7 and V is TRBV13; TRBD2 is a possible D gene (6 bases). The V end lost 3 bases, the J end lost 2 bases, and 11 bases lay between the germline ends. Germline V lookup: CDR1 PRHDT, CDR2 FYEKMQ (reference sequence). The CDR3 loop spans 14 amino acids. The CDR3 DNA is TGTGCCAGCAGCTTTCACGGGGGAACCTACGAGCAGTACTTC. It specifies CASSFHGGTYEQYF.

This clonotype was seen only once. The rearrangement uses TRBV6-1 and TRBJ2-7, with D possibly matching TRBD2 (6 bases). Trimming took off 1 base at V and 4 bases at J, with 14 bases between the two ends. The CDR3 is 15 residues long. CDR1 is MNHNS, CDR2 SASEGT, per germline. CDR3 sequence reads: CASSEGLGTLYEQYF. The CDR3 coding sequence is TGTGCCAGCAGTGAAGGACTAGGCACCTTGTACGAGCAGTACTTC.

This clonotype was found a few times. The chain couples TRBV4-1 to TRBJ2-7; TRBD1 agrees at 10 bases. Germline V gene lookup returns CDR1 MGHRA and CDR2 YSYEKL. Trimming cost V 3 bases and J 1 base; bases outside gene matches: 9. There are 17 residues in the CDR3. The CDR3 DNA reads as TGCGCCAGCAGCCATACTTCCCGGGACAGGGGATCCTACGAGCAGTACTTC. This translates into CASSHTSRDRGSYEQYF.

The chain uses TRBV12-3 or TRBV12-4 and TRBJ2-5, with D unclear. The J call may be in error: the DNA end matches TRBJ2-7 better. This CDR3 has 15 amino acids. DNA for the CDR3: TGTGCCAGCAGTTGTCGGTGGGCCCCAAACTACGAGCAGTACTTC. It specifies CASSCRWAPNYEQYF.

The chain has TRBV24-1 and TRBJ2-3; D is perhaps TRBD2 (6 bases). Trimming cost V 9 bases and J 0 bases, with 15 bases left between them. Germline assignment: CDR1 KGHDR and CDR2 SFDVKD. The CDR3 has 15 amino acids. Written as DNA, the CDR3 is TGTGCCACCGGGGCGGTGGGACTCAGCACAGATACGCAGTATTTT. Translation gives CATGAVGLSTDTQYF.

The chain combines TRBV12-3 or TRBV12-4 with TRBJ1-2; the D gene is possibly TRBD1 (5 bases). Trimming left V 4 bases short and J 6 bases short, with 15 bases between. The CDR3 totals 14 residues. CDR3: CASSSAQGPNGYTF. The DNA of the CDR3 is TGTGCCAGCAGTTCTGCGCAGGGCCCCAATGGCTACACCTTC.

This sequence joins TRBV10-3 and TRBJ2-1; D remains ambiguous. The CDR3 consists of 15 residues. CDR1 and CDR2 from the germline V gene are ENHRY and SYGVKD. Trimming took off 2 bases at V and 5 bases at J, with 13 bases between the two ends. The CDR3: CAISEGLQLNNEQFF. CDR3 in DNA: TGTGCCATCAGTGAGGGGTTACAACTAAACAATGAGCAGTTCTTC.

The V call is TRBV28, the J call TRBJ2-7; D might be TRBD1 or TRBD2, each matching 5 bases. CDR3 length equals 13 residues. The germline CDR1 and CDR2 sequences are MDHEN and SYDVKM. V was trimmed by 10 bases and J by 1 base, leaving 14 bases between them. In DNA form, the CDR3 reads TGTGCCACCGAAGGGGAGTATTCCTACGAGCAGTACTTC. Translating gives CATEGEYSYEQYF.

As to this clonotype: Germline is not matched at one junction end, which may reflect a read error. The chain has TRBV5-1 and TRBJ2-7; D tentatively reads TRBD1 or TRBD2 (5 bases each). Germline CDR1 and CDR2: SGHRS and YFSETQ. The CDR3 is 15 amino acids. CDR3 coding DNA: TGCGCCAGCAGCTTGGGCCAGGGAGCGCCCTACGTGCAGTACTTC. Translating it yields CASSLGQGAPYVQYF.

The chain is built from TRBV7-2 and TRBJ2-1, with TRBD2 matching 7 bases. With 5 bases clipped from V and 5 bases from J, the junction kept 9 bases outside the gene matches. The CDR3 covers 15 residues. CDR1 is SGHTA and CDR2 is FQGNSA in the germline V gene. CDR3 loop: CASSPRTGGHNEQFF. CDR3 nucleotides: TGTGCCAGCAGCCCAAGGACGGGGGGACACAATGAGCAGTTCTTC.

The chain combines TRBV29-1 with TRBJ1-2, with 8 bases identical to TRBD1. The CDR3 is 13 residues long. Germline assignment: CDR1 SQVTM and CDR2 ANQGSEA. The trim removed 4 bases at V and 8 bases at J, leaving 9 bases unmatched. DNA of the CDR3: TGCAGCGTTGGGGCCAGGGGGCCTTCGGGCTACACCTTC. Amino acid sequence: CSVGARGPSGYTF.